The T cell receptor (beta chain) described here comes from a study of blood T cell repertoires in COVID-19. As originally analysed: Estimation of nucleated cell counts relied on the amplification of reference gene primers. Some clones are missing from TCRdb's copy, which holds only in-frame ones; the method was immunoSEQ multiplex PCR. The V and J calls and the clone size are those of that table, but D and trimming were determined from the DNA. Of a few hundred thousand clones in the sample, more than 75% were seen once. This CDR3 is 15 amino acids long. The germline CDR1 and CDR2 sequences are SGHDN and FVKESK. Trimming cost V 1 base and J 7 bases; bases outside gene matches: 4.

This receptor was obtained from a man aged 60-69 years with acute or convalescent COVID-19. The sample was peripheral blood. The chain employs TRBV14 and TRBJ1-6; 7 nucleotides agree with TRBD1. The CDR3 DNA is TGTGCCAGCAGCCAAGGGACAGGAGGAAATTCACCCCTCCACTTT. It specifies CASSQGTGGNSPLHF.